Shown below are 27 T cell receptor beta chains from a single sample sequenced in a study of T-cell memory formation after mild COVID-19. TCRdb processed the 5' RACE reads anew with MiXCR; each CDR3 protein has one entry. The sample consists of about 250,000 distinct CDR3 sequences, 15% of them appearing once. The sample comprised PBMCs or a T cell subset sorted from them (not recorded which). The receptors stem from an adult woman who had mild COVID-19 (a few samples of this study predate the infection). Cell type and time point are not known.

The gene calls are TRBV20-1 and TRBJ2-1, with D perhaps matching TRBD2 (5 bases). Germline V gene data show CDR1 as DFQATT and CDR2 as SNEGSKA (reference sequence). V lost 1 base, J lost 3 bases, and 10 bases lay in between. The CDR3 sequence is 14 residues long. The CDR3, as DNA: TGCAGTGCTAGAGGGACTTTCGTCTACAATGAGCAGTTCTTC. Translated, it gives CSARGTFVYNEQFF.

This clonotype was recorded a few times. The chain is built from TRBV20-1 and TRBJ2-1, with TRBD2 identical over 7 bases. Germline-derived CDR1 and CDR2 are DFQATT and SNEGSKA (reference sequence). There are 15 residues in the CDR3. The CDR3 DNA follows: TGCAGGGTAGGGATGGGAGGGCTTAGTGGCAATGAGCAGTTCTTC. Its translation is CRVGMGGLSGNEQFF.

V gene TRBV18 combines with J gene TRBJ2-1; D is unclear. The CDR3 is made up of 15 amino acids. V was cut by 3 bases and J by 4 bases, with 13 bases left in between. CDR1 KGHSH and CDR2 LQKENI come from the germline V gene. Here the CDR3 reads CASSPMAGPYNEQFF. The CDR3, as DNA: TGTGCCAGCTCACCCATGGCTGGCCCATACAATGAGCAGTTCTTC.

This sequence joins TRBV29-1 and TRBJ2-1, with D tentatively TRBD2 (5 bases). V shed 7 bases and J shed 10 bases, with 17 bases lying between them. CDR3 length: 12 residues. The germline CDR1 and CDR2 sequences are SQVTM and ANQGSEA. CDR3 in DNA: TGCAGCGCCTCAGGCGCCACGGGGGAGCAGTTCTTC. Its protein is CSASGATGEQFF.

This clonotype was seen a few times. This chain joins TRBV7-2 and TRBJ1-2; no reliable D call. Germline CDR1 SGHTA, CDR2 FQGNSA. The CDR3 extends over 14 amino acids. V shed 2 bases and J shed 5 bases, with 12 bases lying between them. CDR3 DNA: TGTGCCAGCAGCTTAATTTTAGGGCAGTATGGCTACACCTTC. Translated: CASSLILGQYGYTF.

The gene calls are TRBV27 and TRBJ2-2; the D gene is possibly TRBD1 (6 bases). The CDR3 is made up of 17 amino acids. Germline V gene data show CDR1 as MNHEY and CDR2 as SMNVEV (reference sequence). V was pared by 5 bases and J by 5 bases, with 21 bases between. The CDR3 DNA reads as TGTGCCAGCAGTCCGCCGGACAGACTTAGGATTACCGGGGAGCTGTTTTTT. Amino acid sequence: CASSPPDRLRITGELFF.

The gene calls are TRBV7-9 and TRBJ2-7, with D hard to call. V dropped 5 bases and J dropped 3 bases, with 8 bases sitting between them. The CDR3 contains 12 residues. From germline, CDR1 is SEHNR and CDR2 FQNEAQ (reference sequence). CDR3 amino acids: CASSVTVYEQYF. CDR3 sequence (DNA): TGTGCCAGCAGCGTTACGGTCTACGAGCAGTACTTC.

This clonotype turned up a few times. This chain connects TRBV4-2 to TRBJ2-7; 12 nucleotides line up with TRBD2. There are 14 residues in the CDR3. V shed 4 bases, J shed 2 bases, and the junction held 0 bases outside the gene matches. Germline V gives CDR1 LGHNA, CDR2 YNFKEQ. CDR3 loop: CASSPSGRAYEQYF. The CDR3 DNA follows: TGTGCCAGCAGCCCTAGCGGGAGGGCCTACGAGCAGTACTTC.

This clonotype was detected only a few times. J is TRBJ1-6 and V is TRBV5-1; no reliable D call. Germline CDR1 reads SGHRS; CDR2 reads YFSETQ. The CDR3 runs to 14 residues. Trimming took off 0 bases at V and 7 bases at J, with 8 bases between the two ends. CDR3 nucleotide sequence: TGCGCCAGCAGCTTGGCGGCCGAAAATTCACCCCTCCACTTT. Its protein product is CASSLAAENSPLHF.

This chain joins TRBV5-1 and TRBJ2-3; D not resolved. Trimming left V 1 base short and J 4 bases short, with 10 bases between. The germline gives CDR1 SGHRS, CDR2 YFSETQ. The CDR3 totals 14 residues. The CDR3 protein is CASSLRVSPDTQYF. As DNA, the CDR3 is TGCGCCAGCAGCTTGAGGGTCAGCCCAGATACGCAGTATTTT. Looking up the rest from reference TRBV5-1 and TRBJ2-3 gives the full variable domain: KAGVTQTPRYLIKTRGQQVTLSCSPISGHRSVSWYQQTPGQGLQFLFEYFSETQRNKGNFPGRFSGRQFSNSRSEMNVSTLELGDSALYLCASSLRVSPDTQYFGPGTRLTVL.

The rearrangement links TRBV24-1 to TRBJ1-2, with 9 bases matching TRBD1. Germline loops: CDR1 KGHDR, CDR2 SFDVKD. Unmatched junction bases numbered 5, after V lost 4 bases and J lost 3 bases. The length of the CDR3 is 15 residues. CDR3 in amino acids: CATSETGTGHYGYTF. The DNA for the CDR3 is TGTGCCACCAGTGAAACCGGGACAGGGCACTATGGCTACACCTTC.

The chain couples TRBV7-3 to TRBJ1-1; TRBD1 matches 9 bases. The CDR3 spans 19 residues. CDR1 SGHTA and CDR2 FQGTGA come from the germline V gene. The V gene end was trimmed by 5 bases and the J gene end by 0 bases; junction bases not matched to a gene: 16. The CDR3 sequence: CASSPGQGRIGGMNTEAFF. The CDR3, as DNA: TGTGCCAGCAGCCCGGGACAGGGACGGATAGGTGGCATGAACACTGAAGCTTTCTTT.

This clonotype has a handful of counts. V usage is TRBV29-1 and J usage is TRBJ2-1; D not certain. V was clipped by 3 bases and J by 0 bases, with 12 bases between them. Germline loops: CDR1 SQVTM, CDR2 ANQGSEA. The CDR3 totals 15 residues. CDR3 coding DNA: TGCAGCGTTGATTCTGTCGAGAGCTCCTACAATGAGCAGTTCTTC. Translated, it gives CSVDSVESSYNEQFF.

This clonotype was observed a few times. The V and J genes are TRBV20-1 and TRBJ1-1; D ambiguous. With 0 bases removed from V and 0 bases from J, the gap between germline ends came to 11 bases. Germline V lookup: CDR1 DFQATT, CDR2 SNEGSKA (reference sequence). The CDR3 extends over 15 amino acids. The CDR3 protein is CSARDYGGLNTEAFF. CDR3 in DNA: TGCAGTGCTAGAGATTACGGAGGGTTGAACACTGAAGCTTTCTTT.

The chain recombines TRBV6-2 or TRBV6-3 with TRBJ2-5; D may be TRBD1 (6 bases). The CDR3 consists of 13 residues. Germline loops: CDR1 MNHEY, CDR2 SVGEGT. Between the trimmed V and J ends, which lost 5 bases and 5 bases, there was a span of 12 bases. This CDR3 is CASSTGTLETQYF. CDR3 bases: TGTGCCAGCAGTACAGGGACGTTGGAGACCCAGTACTTC.

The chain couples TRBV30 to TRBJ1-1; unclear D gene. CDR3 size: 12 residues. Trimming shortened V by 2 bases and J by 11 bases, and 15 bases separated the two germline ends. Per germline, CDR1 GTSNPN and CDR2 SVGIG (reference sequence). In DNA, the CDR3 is TGTGCCTGGAGTATCGCGAGCCGGACGGCTTTCTTT. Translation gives CAWSIASRTAFF.

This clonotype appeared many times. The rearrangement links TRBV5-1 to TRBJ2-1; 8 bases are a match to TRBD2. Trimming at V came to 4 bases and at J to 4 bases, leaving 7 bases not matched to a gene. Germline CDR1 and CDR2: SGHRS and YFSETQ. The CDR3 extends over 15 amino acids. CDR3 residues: CASSTGLASYNEQFF. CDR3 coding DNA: TGCGCCAGCAGCACCGGACTAGCCAGTTACAATGAGCAGTTCTTC. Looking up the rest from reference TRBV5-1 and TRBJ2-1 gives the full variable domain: KAGVTQTPRYLIKTRGQQVTLSCSPISGHRSVSWYQQTPGQGLQFLFEYFSETQRNKGNFPGRFSGRQFSNSRSEMNVSTLELGDSALYLCASSTGLASYNEQFFGPGTRLTVL.

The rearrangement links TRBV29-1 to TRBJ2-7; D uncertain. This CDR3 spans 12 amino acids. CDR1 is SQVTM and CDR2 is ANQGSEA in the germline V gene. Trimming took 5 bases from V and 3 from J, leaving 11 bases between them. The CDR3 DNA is TGCAGCGTTCGAACAGTCTTCTACGAGCAGTACTTC. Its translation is CSVRTVFYEQYF.

The CDR3 coding sequence is TGTGCCACCAGCAGAGAGGGCCTTCTAAATAGCACTGAAGCTTTCTTT. It encodes CATSREGLLNSTEAFF. The V gene is TRBV15, the J gene TRBJ1-1; D gene uncertain. The CDR3 extends over 16 amino acids. V lost 0 bases to trimming and J lost 4 bases, with 15 bases between them. Per germline, CDR1 LNHNV and CDR2 YYDKDF (reference sequence).

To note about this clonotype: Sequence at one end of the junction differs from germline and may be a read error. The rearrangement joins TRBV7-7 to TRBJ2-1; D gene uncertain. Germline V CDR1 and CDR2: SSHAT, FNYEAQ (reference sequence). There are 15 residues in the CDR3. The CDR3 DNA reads TGTGCTAGCAGCTTAGGCAGCGCCTTCTATGGTGAGCAGTTCTTC. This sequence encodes CASSLGSAFYGEQFF.

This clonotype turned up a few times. DNA of the CDR3: TGTGCCAGCAGCCAAGATTCCACGGGGTGGAACACTGAAGCTTTCTTT. This codes for CASSQDSTGWNTEAFF. The V and J genes are TRBV4-2 and TRBJ1-1; D not resolved. Germline V gives CDR1 LGHNA, CDR2 YNFKEQ. This CDR3 has 16 amino acids. V was clipped by 0 bases and J by 1 base, with 12 bases between them.

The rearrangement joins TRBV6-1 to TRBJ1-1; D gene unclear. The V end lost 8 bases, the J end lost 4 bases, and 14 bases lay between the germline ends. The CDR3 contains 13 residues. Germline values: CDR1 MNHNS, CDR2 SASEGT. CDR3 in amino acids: CASWQALSTEAFF. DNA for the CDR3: TGTGCCAGCTGGCAGGCGCTGTCCACTGAAGCTTTCTTT.

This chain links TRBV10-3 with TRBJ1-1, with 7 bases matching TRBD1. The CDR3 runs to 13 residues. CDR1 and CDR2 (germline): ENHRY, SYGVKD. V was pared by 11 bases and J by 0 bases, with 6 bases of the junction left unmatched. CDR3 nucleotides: TGTGCCTCCCGGACAGGAATGAACACTGAAGCTTTCTTT. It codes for CASRTGMNTEAFF.

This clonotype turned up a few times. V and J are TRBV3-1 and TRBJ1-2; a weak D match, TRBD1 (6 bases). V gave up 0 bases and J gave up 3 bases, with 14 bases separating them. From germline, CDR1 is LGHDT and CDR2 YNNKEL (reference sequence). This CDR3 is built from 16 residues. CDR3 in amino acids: CASSQDLGGIDYGYTF. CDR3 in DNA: TGTGCCAGCAGCCAAGATCTCGGGGGCATCGACTATGGCTACACCTTC.

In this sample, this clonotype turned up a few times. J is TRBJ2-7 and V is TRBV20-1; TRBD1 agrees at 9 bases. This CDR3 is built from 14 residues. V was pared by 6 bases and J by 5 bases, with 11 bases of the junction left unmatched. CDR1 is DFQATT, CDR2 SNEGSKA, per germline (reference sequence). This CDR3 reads CSASPGTGINEQYF. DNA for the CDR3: TGCAGTGCCAGCCCCGGGACAGGGATCAACGAGCAGTACTTC.

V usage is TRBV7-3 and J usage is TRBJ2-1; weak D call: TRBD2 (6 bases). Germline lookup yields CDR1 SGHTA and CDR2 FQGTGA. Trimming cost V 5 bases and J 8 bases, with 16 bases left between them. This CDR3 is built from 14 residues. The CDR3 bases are TGTGCCAGCAGCCCCGGGACTTTAACGGATGAGCAGTTCTTC. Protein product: CASSPGTLTDEQFF.

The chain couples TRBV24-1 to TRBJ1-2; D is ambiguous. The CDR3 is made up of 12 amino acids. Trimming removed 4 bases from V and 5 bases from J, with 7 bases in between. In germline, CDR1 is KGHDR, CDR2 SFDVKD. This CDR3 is CATSESAYGYTF. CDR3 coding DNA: TGTGCCACCAGTGAATCAGCGTATGGCTACACCTTC.